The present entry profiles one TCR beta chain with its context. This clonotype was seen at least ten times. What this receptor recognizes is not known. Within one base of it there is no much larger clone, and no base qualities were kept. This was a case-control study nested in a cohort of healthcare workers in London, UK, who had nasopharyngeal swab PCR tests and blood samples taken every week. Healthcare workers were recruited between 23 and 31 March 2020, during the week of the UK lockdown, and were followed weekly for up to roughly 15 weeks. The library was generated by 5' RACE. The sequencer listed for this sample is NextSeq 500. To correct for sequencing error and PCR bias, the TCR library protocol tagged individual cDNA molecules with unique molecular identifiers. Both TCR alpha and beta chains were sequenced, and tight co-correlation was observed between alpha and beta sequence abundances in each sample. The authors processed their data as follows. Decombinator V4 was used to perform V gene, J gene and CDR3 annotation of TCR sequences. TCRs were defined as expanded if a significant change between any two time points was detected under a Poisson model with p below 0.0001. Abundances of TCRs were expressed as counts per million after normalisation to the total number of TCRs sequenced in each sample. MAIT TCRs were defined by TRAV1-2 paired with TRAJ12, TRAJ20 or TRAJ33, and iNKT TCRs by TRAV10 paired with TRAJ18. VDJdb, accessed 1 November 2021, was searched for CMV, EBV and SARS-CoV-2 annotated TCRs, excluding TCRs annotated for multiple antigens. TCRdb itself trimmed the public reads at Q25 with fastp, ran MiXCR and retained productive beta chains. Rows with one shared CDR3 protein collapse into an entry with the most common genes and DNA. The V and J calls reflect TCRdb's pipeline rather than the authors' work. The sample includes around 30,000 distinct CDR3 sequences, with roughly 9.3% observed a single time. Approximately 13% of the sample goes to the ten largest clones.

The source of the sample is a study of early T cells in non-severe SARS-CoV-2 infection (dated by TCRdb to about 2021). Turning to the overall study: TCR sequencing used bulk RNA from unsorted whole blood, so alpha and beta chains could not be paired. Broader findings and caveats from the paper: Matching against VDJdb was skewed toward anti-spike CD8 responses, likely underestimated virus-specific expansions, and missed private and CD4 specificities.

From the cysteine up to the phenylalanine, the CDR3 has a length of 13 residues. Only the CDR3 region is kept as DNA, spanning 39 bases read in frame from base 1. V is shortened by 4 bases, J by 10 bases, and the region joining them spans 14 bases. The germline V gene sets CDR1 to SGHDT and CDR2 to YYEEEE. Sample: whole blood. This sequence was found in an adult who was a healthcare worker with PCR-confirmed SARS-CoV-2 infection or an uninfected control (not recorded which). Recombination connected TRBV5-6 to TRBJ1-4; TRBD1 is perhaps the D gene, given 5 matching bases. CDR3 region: CASSGTQRRKLFF. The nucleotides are TGTGCCAGCAGCGGGACCCAAAGAAGAAAACTGTTTTTT.